The 3 T cell receptor beta chains in this list originate from one sample, sequenced in a study of blood T cells in healthy people across ages. Then a second PCR, running about 6 to 12 cycles, was carried out with a sample-barcoded 5' primer and a J-beta primer mix. TCRdb re-called the 5' RACE reads with MiXCR, one entry per CDR3 protein. Among 1.5 million to 2 million distinct CDR3 sequences listed, less than 50% were seen once. Sequencing input: blood. These receptors were obtained from a woman in her thirties or forties in good health.

The gene calls are TRBV6-2 or TRBV6-3 and TRBJ2-7; 8 bases fit TRBD1. The V and J ends lost 2 bases and 1 base, in that order; junction bases with no gene match: 7. Germline values: CDR1 MNHEY, CDR2 SVGEGT. CDR3 length equals 16 residues. This chain's CDR3 is CASSYGTGLSSYEQYF. The CDR3 DNA reads as TGTGCCAGCAGTTACGGGACAGGACTATCTTCCTACGAGCAGTACTTC.

The chain employs TRBV7-2 and TRBJ2-7, with TRBD1 as a possible D gene (6 bases). Trimming left V 5 bases short and J 6 bases short, with 17 bases between. This CDR3 spans 14 amino acids. From germline, CDR1 is SGHTA and CDR2 FQGNSA. The CDR3 bases are TGTGCCAGCAGCCCGTTTTCAGGGGCTGGCGAGCAGTACTTC. Protein: CASSPFSGAGEQYF.

This clonotype was detected only a few times. The chain employs TRBV5-1 and TRBJ1-5; TRBD1 matches at 7 bases. Germline lookup yields CDR1 SGHRS and CDR2 YFSETQ. The V gene end was trimmed by 4 bases and the J gene end by 0 bases; junction bases not matched to a gene: 7. The CDR3 has 16 residues. Here the CDR3 reads CASSPGDSHSNQPQHF. CDR3 sequence (DNA): TGCGCCAGCAGCCCGGGGGACAGCCATAGCAATCAGCCCCAGCATTTT.